This T cell receptor beta chain was identified during a study of identical twins. Findings and caveats of the study: Models, which agreed with sharing between unrelated individuals, nonetheless underestimated the out-of-frame TCR alpha sharing seen in monozygotic twins.

This clonotype came up a few times. The target antigen is unknown. The V and J ends lost 6 bases and 2 bases respectively, with 17 bases between them. Germline CDR1 MNHNS, CDR2 SASEGT. CDR3 length: 15 amino acids. Healthy Caucasians provided all donations. Template switching added a universal primer site; cDNA carried unique molecular identifiers. Each CDR3 protein is one row after TCRdb ran MiXCR on the 5' RACE reads. The table includes a few hundred thousand distinct CDR3 sequences, over 8.5% detected once. These data were also reused for a study on yellow fever vaccine responses in identical twins.

V usage is TRBV6-1 and J usage is TRBJ2-7; D is possibly TRBD1 or TRBD2 (6 bases each). Sequences were obtained from PBMCs. The sequence came from a woman aged 18-29 years in good health. The CDR3 loop is CASRDYRVSAYEQYF. In DNA, the CDR3 is TGTGCCAGCAGGGACTACAGGGTGTCTGCCTACGAGCAGTACTTC.